The next 18 T cell receptor beta chains were all read from a single sample in a study of blood T cell repertoires in COVID-19. Using immunoSEQ multiplex PCR, the repertoire was profiled, and TCRdb retains in-frame clones only, with some absent. The repertoire includes around 450,000 clones, roughly 90% of them detected once, and roughly 0.72% sits in the top ten. The sample taken for sequencing was PBMCs or T cells enriched from blood (not recorded which). The receptor source for this set is a woman younger than 35 who had recovered from COVID-19.

This chain uses TRBV28 with TRBJ1-2; possible D gene TRBD1, 5 bases. The V gene's germline CDR1 is MDHEN and CDR2 SYDVKM. V was pared by 7 bases and J by 7 bases, with 16 bases between. This CDR3 is 13 amino acids long. Here the CDR3 reads CASITLGDSGYTF. As DNA, the CDR3 is TGTGCCAGCATCACTCTCGGGGACTCTGGCTACACCTTC.

J is TRBJ2-3 and V is TRBV5-1, with TRBD2 as a possible D gene (5 bases). CDR1 and CDR2 (germline): SGHRS, YFSETQ. The CDR3 sequence is 14 residues long. The V end was cut by 0 bases, the J end by 2 bases, with 7 bases between. The CDR3 coding sequence is TGCGCCAGCAGCTTGGGGGAGCACACAGATACGCAGTATTTT. Translated: CASSLGEHTDTQYF. Combining the CDR3 with reference TRBV5-1 and TRBJ2-3 gives the whole variable domain KAGVTQTPRYLIKTRGQQVTLSCSPISGHRSVSWYQQTPGQGLQFLFEYFSETQRNKGNFPGRFSGRQFSNSRSEMNVSTLELGDSALYLCASSLGEHTDTQYFGPGTRLTVL.

The chain joins TRBV2 to TRBJ2-7; a weak D match, TRBD1 (6 bases). This CDR3 has 14 amino acids. V lost 7 bases and J lost 7, with 20 bases in between. CDR1 is SNHLY and CDR2 is FYNNEI in the germline V gene. The CDR3 reads CASNEPGHSWEQYF. CDR3 bases: TGTGCCAGCAACGAACCGGGACACAGCTGGGAGCAGTACTTC. The variable domain in full, completed from reference TRBV2 and TRBJ2-7, reads EPEVTQTPSHQVTQMGQEVILRCVPISNHLYFYWYRQILGQKVEFLVSFYNNEISEKSEIFDDQFSVERPDGSNFTLKIRSTKLEDSAMYFCASNEPGHSWEQYFGPGTRLTVT.

The chain carries TRBV6-5 and TRBJ1-5, with TRBD1 identical over 7 bases. The germline CDR1 and CDR2 sequences are MNHEY and SVGAGI. With 7 bases clipped from V and 6 bases from J, the junction kept 12 bases outside the gene matches. The CDR3 extends over 15 amino acids. The CDR3 here is CASTRSRTGPQPQHF. The CDR3 coding sequence is TGTGCCAGCACCCGGAGTAGGACAGGTCCTCAGCCCCAGCATTTT.

This clone was counted between two and nine times. The J gene is TRBJ2-7, the V gene TRBV5-6; 9 bases align to TRBD2. The ends lost 8 bases at V and 1 base at J; junction bases unmatched: 16. Per the germline V gene, CDR1 is SGHDT and CDR2 is YYEEEE. The CDR3 extends over 17 amino acids. CDR3 residues: CARVVGKRGARSYEQYF. The CDR3, as DNA: TGTGCCAGGGTTGTAGGGAAGCGGGGGGCCCGTTCCTACGAGCAGTACTTC.

The rearrangement joins TRBV18 to TRBJ1-1; TRBD1 matches 9 bases. Germline trimming cut 3 bases from V and 11 bases from J; bases unmatched to any gene: 10. The CDR3 consists of 14 residues. In germline, CDR1 is KGHSH, CDR2 LQKENI. CDR3 nucleotides: TGTGCCAGCTCACCCCAAGAATCTGACAGGGGGGCTTTCTTT. It is translated as CASSPQESDRGAFF.

The V call is TRBV28, the J call TRBJ2-7; no reliable D call. Trimming cost V 9 bases and J 3 bases, with 21 bases left between them. The CDR3 is made up of 15 amino acids. Germline CDR1 is MDHEN and CDR2 is SYDVKM. The CDR3 DNA reads TGTGCCAGTAACCGAAGAGGTCGGCCCATCTACGAGCAGTACTTC. Translation gives CASNRRGRPIYEQYF.

The chain joins TRBV5-6 to TRBJ1-2; D gene uncertain. Trimming removed 0 bases at V and 8 bases at J, with 11 bases between. Germline CDR1 SGHDT, CDR2 YYEEEE. This CDR3 comprises 13 residues. CDR3 residues: CASSLGQTKGYTF. The CDR3 bases are TGTGCCAGCAGCTTGGGGCAGACTAAGGGCTACACCTTC. The full variable domain, rest sourced from reference TRBV5-6 and TRBJ1-2, is DAGVTQSPTHLIKTRGQQVTLRCSPKSGHDTVSWYQQALGQGPQFIFQYYEEEERQRGNFPDRFSGHQFPNYSSELNVNALLLGDSALYLCASSLGQTKGYTFGSGTRLTVV.

The chain is built from TRBV6-5 and TRBJ2-7; D might be TRBD1 (6 bases). Deletions cut 6 bases from V and 12 bases from J, with 18 bases between. The CDR3 loop spans 12 amino acids. CDR1 and CDR2 (germline): MNHEY, SVGAGI. Here the CDR3 DNA reads TGTGCCAGCAGCGCACCATTTCGAGGGGGGTACTTC. Its translation: CASSAPFRGGYF.

The V and J genes are TRBV18 and TRBJ2-1, with D possibly matching TRBD1 (7 bases). The ends were cut back, 0 bases at V and 9 bases at J, with 12 bases in the middle. CDR1 is KGHSH, CDR2 LQKENI, per germline. The CDR3 is 14 residues long. The DNA of the CDR3 is TGTGCCAGCTCACCACCGCAGGGGGGAGGTGAGCAGTTCTTC. Encoded protein: CASSPPQGGGEQFF.

The chain employs TRBV13 and TRBJ1-2; D gene uncertain. The CDR3 runs to 14 residues. Trimming took off 5 bases at V and 6 bases at J, with 16 bases between the two ends. Germline CDR1 reads PRHDT; CDR2 reads FYEKMQ (reference sequence). CDR3 bases: TGTGCCAGCAGCCCACATGCGGGTATCCATGGCTACACCTTC. Its protein product is CASSPHAGIHGYTF.

The chain is built from TRBV29-1 and TRBJ1-1, with D maybe TRBD1 (6 bases). From germline, CDR1 is SQVTM and CDR2 ANQGSEA. The CDR3 runs to 13 residues. V was trimmed by 7 bases and J by 5 bases, leaving 17 bases between them. DNA for the CDR3: TGCAGCGGAGGGTCAGGGGAGAGGACTGAAGCTTTCTTT. Translation gives CSGGSGERTEAFF.

This clone turned up a few times. The chain is built from TRBV28 and TRBJ1-1, with TRBD1 matching 8 bases. Germline V gene sequence: CDR1 MDHEN, CDR2 SYDVKM. This CDR3 spans 17 amino acids. J lost 4 bases, V lost 1 base, and 11 bases had no gene match. CDR3 amino acids: CASSLYGQGRRGTEAFF. The CDR3 coding sequence is TGTGCCAGCAGTTTATATGGACAGGGCAGGCGGGGCACTGAAGCTTTCTTT. The full variable domain, completed using reference TRBV28 and TRBJ1-1, is DVKVTQSSRYLVKRTGEKVFLECVQDMDHENMFWYRQDPGLGLRLIYFSYDVKMKEKGDIPEGYSVSREKKERFSLILESASTNQTSMYLCASSLYGQGRRGTEAFFGQGTRLTVV.

The genes are TRBV2 and TRBJ2-5, with D uncertain. The germline V gene has CDR1 SNHLY and CDR2 FYNNEI. The CDR3 consists of 13 residues. With 4 bases removed from V and 7 bases from J, the gap between germline ends came to 13 bases. CDR3 region: CASSAEIGATQYF. The CDR3 DNA sequence: TGTGCCAGCAGTGCAGAAATTGGTGCGACCCAGTACTTC. The entire variable domain, with the rest obtained from reference TRBV2 and TRBJ2-5, is as follows: EPEVTQTPSHQVTQMGQEVILRCVPISNHLYFYWYRQILGQKVEFLVSFYNNEISEKSEIFDDQFSVERPDGSNFTLKIRSTKLEDSAMYFCASSAEIGATQYFGPGTRLLVL.

The chain carries TRBV2 and TRBJ2-7, with D maybe TRBD1 (5 bases). V lost 6 bases, J lost 4 bases, and 19 bases lay in between. CDR1 is SNHLY and CDR2 is FYNNEI in the germline V gene. The CDR3 has 15 amino acids. This CDR3 is CASSLDTTGIYEQYF. CDR3 DNA sequence: TGTGCCAGCAGCCTAGATACTACAGGAATTTACGAGCAGTACTTC.

Of note for this clone: Its ends do not fully match the called genes, so a read error is possible. The chain has TRBV9 and TRBJ2-3, with 9 bases that match TRBD2. The CDR3 is 18 residues long. Germline V gene lookup returns CDR1 SGDLS and CDR2 YYNGEE. CDR3 amino acids: CPSSVGPGRGGTVDTQYF. The CDR3 DNA follows: TGTCCCAGCAGCGTAGGACCGGGGCGGGGGGGCACGGTAGATACGCAGTATTTT. The full variable domain, in which reference TRBV9 and TRBJ2-3 provide the parts outside the CDR3, is DSGVTQTPKHLITATGQRVTLRCSPRSGDLSVYWYQQSLDQGLQFLIQYYNGEERAKGNILERFSAQQFPDLHSELNLSSLELGDSALYFCPSSVGPGRGGTVDTQYFGPGTRLTVL.

The rearrangement joins TRBV30 to TRBJ1-4, with D hard to call. Germline assignment: CDR1 GTSNPN and CDR2 SVGIG (reference sequence). This CDR3 is 13 amino acids long. Between the trimmed V and J ends, which lost 0 bases and 8 bases, there was a span of 10 bases. CDR3 bases: TGTGCCTGGAGTGTACTGGTAAAGGAAAAACTGTTTTTT. Protein: CAWSVLVKEKLFF.

This clone has only a few counts. The chain employs TRBV12-3 or TRBV12-4 and TRBJ1-6, with D perhaps TRBD1 (6 bases). V lost 4 bases to trimming and J lost 9 bases, with 10 bases between them. This CDR3 contains 13 residues. The CDR3 here is CASSYTGSSPLHF. In nucleotides, the CDR3 is TGTGCCAGCAGTTATACAGGGAGTTCACCCCTCCACTTT.